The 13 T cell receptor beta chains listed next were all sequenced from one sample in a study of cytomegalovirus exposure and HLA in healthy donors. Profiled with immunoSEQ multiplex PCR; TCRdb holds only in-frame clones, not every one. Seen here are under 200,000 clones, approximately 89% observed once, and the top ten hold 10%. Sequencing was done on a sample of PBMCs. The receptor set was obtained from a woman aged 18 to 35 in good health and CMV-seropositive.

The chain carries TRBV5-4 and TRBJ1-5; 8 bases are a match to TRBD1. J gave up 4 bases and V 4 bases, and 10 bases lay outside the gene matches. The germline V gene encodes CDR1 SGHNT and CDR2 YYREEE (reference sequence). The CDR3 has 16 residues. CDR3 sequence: CASSDGQGGMNQPQHF. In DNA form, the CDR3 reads TGTGCCAGCAGCGATGGACAGGGCGGGATGAATCAGCCCCAGCATTTT.

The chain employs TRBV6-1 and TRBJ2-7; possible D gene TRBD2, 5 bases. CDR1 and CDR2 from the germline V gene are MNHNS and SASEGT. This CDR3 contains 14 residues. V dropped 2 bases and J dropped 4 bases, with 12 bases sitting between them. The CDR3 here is CASSESGLTYEQYF. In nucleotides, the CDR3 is TGTGCCAGCAGTGAAAGCGGACTGACTTACGAGCAGTACTTC.

The CDR3 region is CASSLLTSGEAFF. The CDR3 region has the DNA TGTGCCAGCAGCCTGCTAACTTCAGGTGAAGCTTTCTTT. The chain is built from TRBV7-9 and TRBJ1-1; no clear D gene. In germline, CDR1 is SEHNR, CDR2 FQNEAQ (reference sequence). The CDR3 is made up of 13 amino acids. V gave up 5 bases and J gave up 7 bases, with 14 bases separating them.

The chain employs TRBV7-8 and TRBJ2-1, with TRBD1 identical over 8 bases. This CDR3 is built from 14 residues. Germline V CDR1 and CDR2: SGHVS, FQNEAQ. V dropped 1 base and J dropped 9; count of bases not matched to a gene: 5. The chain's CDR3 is CASSLGTGSSEQFF. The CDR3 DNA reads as TGTGCCAGCAGCTTAGGGACAGGGTCGAGTGAGCAGTTCTTC.

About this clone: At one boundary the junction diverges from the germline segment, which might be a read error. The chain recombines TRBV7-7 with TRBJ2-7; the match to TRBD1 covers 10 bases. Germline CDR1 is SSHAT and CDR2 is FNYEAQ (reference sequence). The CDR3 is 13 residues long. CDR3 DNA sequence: TGTGCTAGCAGCCGAGGGACAGGGGACGAGCAGTACTTC. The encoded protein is CASSRGTGDEQYF.

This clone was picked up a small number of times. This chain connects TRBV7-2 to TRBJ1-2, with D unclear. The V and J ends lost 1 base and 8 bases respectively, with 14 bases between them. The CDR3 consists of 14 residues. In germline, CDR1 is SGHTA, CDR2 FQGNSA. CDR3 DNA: TGTGCCAGCAGCTTAGAAATGGTGAACAAGGGCTACACCTTC. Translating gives CASSLEMVNKGYTF.

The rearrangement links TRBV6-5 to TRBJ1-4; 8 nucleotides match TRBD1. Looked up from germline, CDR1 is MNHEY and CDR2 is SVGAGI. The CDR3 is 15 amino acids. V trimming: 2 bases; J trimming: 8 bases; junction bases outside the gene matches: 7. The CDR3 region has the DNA TGTGCCAGCAGTTACGGCGTGGGGACAGGCGAAAAACTGTTTTTT. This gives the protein CASSYGVGTGEKLFF.

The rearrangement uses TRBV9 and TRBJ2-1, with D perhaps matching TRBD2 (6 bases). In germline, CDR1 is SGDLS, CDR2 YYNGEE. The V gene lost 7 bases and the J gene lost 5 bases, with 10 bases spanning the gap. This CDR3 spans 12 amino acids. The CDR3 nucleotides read TGTGCCAGCGGGGCGGGAAACAATGAGCAGTTCTTC. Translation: CASGAGNNEQFF.

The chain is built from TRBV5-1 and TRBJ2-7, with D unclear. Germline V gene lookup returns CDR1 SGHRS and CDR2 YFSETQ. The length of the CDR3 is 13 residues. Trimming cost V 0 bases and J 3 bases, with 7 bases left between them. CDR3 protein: CASSLDLVYEQYF. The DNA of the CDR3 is TGCGCCAGCAGCTTGGATCTAGTCTACGAGCAGTACTTC.

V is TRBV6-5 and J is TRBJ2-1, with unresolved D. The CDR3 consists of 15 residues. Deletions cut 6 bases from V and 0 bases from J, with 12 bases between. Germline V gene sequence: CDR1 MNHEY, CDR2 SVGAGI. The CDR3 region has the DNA TGTGCCAGCAGCCCGATTCCGAGCTCCTACAATGAGCAGTTCTTC. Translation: CASSPIPSSYNEQFF.

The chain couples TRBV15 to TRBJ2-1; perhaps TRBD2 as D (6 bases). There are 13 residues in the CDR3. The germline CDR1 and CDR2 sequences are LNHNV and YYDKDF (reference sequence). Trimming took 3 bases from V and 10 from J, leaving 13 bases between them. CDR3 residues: CATSRGLGVEQFF. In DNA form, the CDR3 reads TGTGCCACCAGCAGGGGACTTGGGGTCGAGCAGTTCTTC.

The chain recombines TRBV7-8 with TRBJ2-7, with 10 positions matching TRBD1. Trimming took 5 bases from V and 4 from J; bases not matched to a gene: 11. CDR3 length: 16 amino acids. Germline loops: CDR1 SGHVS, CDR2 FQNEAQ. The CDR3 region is CASSRRTGGTTYEQYF. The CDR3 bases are TGTGCCAGCAGCCGGCGGACAGGGGGGACGACGTACGAGCAGTACTTC.

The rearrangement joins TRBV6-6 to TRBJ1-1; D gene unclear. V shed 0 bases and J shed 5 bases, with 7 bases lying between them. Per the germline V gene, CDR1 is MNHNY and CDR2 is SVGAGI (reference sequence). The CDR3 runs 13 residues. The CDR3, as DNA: TGTGCCAGCAGTTACTCGTCCAATACTGAAGCTTTCTTT. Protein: CASSYSSNTEAFF.